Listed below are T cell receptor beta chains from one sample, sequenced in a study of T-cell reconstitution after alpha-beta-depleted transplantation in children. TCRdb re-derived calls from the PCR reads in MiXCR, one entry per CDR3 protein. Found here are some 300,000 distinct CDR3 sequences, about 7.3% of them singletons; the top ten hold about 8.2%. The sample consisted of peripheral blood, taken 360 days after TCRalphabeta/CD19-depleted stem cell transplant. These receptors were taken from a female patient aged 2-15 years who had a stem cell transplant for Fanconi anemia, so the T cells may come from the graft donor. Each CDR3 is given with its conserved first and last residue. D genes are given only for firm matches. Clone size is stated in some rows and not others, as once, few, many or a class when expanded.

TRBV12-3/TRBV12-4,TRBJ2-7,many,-,TGTGCCAGCAGCCCGAATACTGGGTATGGGAGGTACTTC,CASSPNTGYGRYF
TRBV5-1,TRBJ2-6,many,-,TGCGCCAGCAGCCCGAGATTCCCAAGGACGTCTGGGGCCAACGTCCTGACTTTC,CASSPRFPRTSGANVLTF
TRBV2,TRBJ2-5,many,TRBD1,TGTGCCAGCGTTAAAGCAGGGGGTCGGGAGACCCAGTACTTC,CASVKAGGRETQYF
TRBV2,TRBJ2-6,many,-,TGTGCCAGCAGTGGGGGGTCCGGGGCCAACGTCCTGACTTTC,CASSGGSGANVLTF
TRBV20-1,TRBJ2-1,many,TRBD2,TGCAGTGCTAGGGATAGTAGCGGGGGCTTGTACAATGAGCAGTTCTTC,CSARDSSGGLYNEQFF
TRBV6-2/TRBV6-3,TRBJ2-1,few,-,TGTGCCAGCAGTTACTCCAGGGTTGCAGTGAGCGGCTCCTACAATGAGCAGTTCTTC,CASSYSRVAVSGSYNEQFF
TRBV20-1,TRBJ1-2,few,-,TGCAGTGCTCGGTATGTCTGGGATTCGAACTATGGCTACACCTTC,CSARYVWDSNYGYTF
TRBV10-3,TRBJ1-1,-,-,TGTGCCACGTATAACAGGGCTGGAACTGAAGCTTTCTTT,CATYNRAGTEAFF
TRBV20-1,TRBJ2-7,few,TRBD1,TGCAGTGCTAGACCTCCGTGGGACAGGGGCGGCGAGCAGTACTTC,CSARPPWDRGGEQYF
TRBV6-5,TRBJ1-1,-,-,TGTGCCAGCAGTTACTTGAGCAGGGACACTGAAGCTTTCTTT,CASSYLSRDTEAFF
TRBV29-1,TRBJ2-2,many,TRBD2,TGCAGCGTTGAAGCCCTAGCGGACACCGGGGAGCTGTTTTTT,CSVEALADTGELFF
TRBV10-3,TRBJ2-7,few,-,TGTGCCATCAGTGGACAGTTAGGGGGGACCTACGAGCAGTACTTC,CAISGQLGGTYEQYF
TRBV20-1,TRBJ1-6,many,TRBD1,TGCAGTGCTAGACAGGGGGAGTCCTATAATTCACCCCTCCACTTT,CSARQGESYNSPLHF
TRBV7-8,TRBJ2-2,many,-,TGTGCCAGCAGCTTACTAAGGACCGGGGAGCTGTTTTTT,CASSLLRTGELFF
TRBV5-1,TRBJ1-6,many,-,TGCGCCAGCAGCTTGGTGCAGGGAGCGAATTCACCCCTCCACTTT,CASSLVQGANSPLHF
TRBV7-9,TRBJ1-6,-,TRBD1,TGTGCCAGCAGCCGAGGACAGGCTACTTCACCCCTCCACTTT,CASSRGQATSPLHF
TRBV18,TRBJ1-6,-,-,TGTGCCAGCTCACCACAGGAGGCAATTCATTCACCCCTCCACTTT,CASSPQEAIHSPLHF
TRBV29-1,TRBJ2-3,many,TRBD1,TGCAGCGTTGAAGATCTTCAGGGACAGCACACAGATACGCAGTATTTT,CSVEDLQGQHTDTQYF
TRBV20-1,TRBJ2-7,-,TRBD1,TGCAGTGCTAGTATGACAGGGGTCGAGCAGTACTTC,CSASMTGVEQYF
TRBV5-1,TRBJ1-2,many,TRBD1,TGCGCCAGCAGCGATTACAGGGGGTCCGACGGAGGCTACACCTTC,CASSDYRGSDGGYTF
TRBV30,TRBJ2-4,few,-,TGTGCCTGGGATTCAGGGGTGGCCAAAAACATTCAGTACTTC,CAWDSGVAKNIQYF
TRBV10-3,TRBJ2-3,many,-,TGTGCCATCAGTGATCCCCCAGGCCCAGATACGCAGTATTTT,CAISDPPGPDTQYF
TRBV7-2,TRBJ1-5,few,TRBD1,TGTGCCAGCAGCCTAACAGGGGGCGCGGGCAATCAGCCCCAGCATTTT,CASSLTGGAGNQPQHF
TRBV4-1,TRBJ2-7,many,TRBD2,TGCGCCAGCAGCCAAAGTCCTAGCGGGAGTCCTACCTACGAGCAGTACTTC,CASSQSPSGSPTYEQYF
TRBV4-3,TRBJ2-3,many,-,TGCGCCAGCAGCCAAGACTTGGATTCCCACACAGATACGCAGTATTTT,CASSQDLDSHTDTQYF
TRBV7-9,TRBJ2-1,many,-,TGTGCCAGCAGCTTTATCTCGCACAATGAGCAGTTCTTC,CASSFISHNEQFF
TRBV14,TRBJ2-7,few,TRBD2,TGTGCCAGCAGCCAATTCTTGCCTAGCGGGAGTTGGCTTGACGAGCAGTACTTC,CASSQFLPSGSWLDEQYF
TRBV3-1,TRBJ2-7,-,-,TGTGCCAGCTCCAACCAGCTCGCGTGGGGACAAGCGGGCAGCTACGAGCAGTACTTC,CASSNQLAWGQAGSYEQYF
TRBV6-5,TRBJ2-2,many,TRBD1,TGTGCCAGCAGTTACCCACTGGACAGGGGAGGGGAGCTGTTTTTT,CASSYPLDRGGELFF
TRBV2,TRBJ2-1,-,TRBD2,TGTGCCAGCAATACCGACGTTAGCGGCGGGGGGGCCTACAATGAGCAGTTCTTC,CASNTDVSGGGAYNEQFF
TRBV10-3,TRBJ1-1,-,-,TGTGCCATCAGTGATGACAGGTCCCCGGTGACTGAAGCTTTCTTT,CAISDDRSPVTEAFF
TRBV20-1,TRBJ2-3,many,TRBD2,TGCAGTGCTAGAGCCCTAGCCCGGGGGGTTAGCACAGATACACAGTATTTT,CSARALARGVSTDTQYF
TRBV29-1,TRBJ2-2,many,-,TGCAGCGTTGAAGATGGGCAGGAAAAGCCCGGGGAGCTGTTTTTT,CSVEDGQEKPGELFF
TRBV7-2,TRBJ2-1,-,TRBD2,TGTGCCAGCAGCTTAGCACTAGCGGGGGGTACTTCCTACAATGAGCAGTTCTTC,CASSLALAGGTSYNEQFF
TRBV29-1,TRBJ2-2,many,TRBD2,TGCAGCGTAGAACTAGCGAAGGGGACGTATTCCGGGGAGCTGTTTTTT,CSVELAKGTYSGELFF
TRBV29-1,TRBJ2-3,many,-,TGCAGCGTTGAAGACCAGGGGGGGAACACAGATACGCAGTATTTT,CSVEDQGGNTDTQYF
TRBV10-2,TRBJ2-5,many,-,TGCGCCAGCAGTGAGTTCCAAGAGACCCAGTACTTC,CASSEFQETQYF
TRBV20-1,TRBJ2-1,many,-,TGCAGTGCTAGAGATCCTAGCGAAACCTACAATGAGCAGTTCTTC,CSARDPSETYNEQFF
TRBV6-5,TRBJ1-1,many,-,TGTGCCAGCAGTTACGGGGACAACACTGAAGCTTTCTTT,CASSYGDNTEAFF
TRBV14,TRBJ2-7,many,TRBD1,TGTGCCAGCAGCCAAGTTGGACAGGTCAACTACGAGCAGTACTTC,CASSQVGQVNYEQYF
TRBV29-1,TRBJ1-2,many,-,TGCAGCGTTGAAGGGGGACTGGAAGCCTATGGCTACACCTTC,CSVEGGLEAYGYTF
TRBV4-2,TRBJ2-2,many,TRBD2,TGTGCCAGCAGCCAAGATCGAGGCGGGGGGGCACGGAACGGGGAGCTGTTTTTT,CASSQDRGGGARNGELFF
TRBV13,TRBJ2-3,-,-,TGTGCCAGCAGCTCACCGACCCGCACAGATACGCAGTATTTT,CASSSPTRTDTQYF
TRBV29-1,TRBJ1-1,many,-,TGCAGCGTTATTCAGAACACTGAAGCTTTCTTT,CSVIQNTEAFF
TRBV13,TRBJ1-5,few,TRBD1,TGTGCCAGCAGCTTGGGACAGGGCCTTGATCAGCCCCAGCATTTT,CASSLGQGLDQPQHF
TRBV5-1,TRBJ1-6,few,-,TGCGCCAGCAGCTGGATTGGGGGCCAGGGTAATTCACCCCTCCACTTT,CASSWIGGQGNSPLHF